The 3 T cell receptor beta chains reported below all come from one sample, sequenced in a study of Graves' ophthalmopathy and Graves' hyperthyroidism. Beta-chain TCR CDR3 regions were amplified from RNA transcripts. HTBI primers served in a first-round RT-PCR, which a second-round multiplex PCR followed. From the multiplex PCR reads, TCRdb called clonotypes with MiXCR, one entry per CDR3 protein. The data show 650,000 to 900,000 distinct CDR3 sequences, 35% to 50% seen once. Sequenced sample: peripheral blood. The receptors were gathered from an adult man with Graves' ophthalmopathy.

At least ten counts were recorded for this clonotype. The V and J genes are TRBV24-1 and TRBJ1-2; tentatively, D is TRBD1 (6 bases). V gave up 7 bases and J gave up 6 bases, with 8 bases separating them. Germline assignment: CDR1 KGHDR and CDR2 SFDVKD. The CDR3 has 11 residues. CDR3 sequence (DNA): TGTGCCACCAGCAGGGGTGATGGCTACACCTTC. It specifies CATSRGDGYTF.

To note about this clonotype: A clone one base away is much larger, so this may be a read error. The chain combines TRBV29-1 with TRBJ1-1; D gene unclear. Germline V lookup: CDR1 SQVTM, CDR2 ANQGSEA. The CDR3 spans 12 residues. The CDR3, as DNA: TGCAGTGCTAGTTGGGGTAGCACTGAAGCTTCCTTT. It yields the protein CSASWGSTEASF.

This clonotype has ten or more counts. The genes are TRBV15 and TRBJ1-2, with D unresolved. The CDR3 loop spans 15 amino acids. From germline, CDR1 is LNHNV and CDR2 YYDKDF (reference sequence). The germline V and J ends were trimmed by 1 base and 6 bases, with 15 bases remaining between them. CDR3 in amino acids: CATSRAGRERDGYTF. CDR3 DNA sequence: TGTGCCACCAGCAGAGCGGGAAGGGAAAGGGATGGCTACACCTTC.